Listed here are 19 T cell receptor beta chains from one sample, sequenced in a study of T cell responses to AZD1222 COVID-19 vaccine. The repertoire was sequenced with immunoSEQ multiplex PCR; TCRdb's copy has only in-frame clones and lacks some. The table lists 150,000 or so clones, 90% of them singletons. Specimen: peripheral blood, collected 28 days after the second AZD1222 dose. These receptors came from an adult who received the AZD1222 COVID-19 vaccine.

The CDR3 bases are TGTGCCAGCAGCTTAAGCACGGGTAATGAAAAACTGTTTTTT. This codes for CASSLSTGNEKLFF. V gene TRBV7-6 combines with J gene TRBJ1-4; D uncertain. CDR3 length: 14 amino acids. Germline assignment: CDR1 SGHVS and CDR2 FNYEAQ. The V end was cut by 2 bases, the J end by 4 bases, with 8 bases between. Filled out from reference TRBV7-6 and TRBJ1-4, the complete variable domain reads GAGVSQSPRYKVTKRGQDVALRCDPISGHVSLYWYRQALGQGPEFLTYFNYEAQQDKSGLPNDRFSAERPEGSISTLTIQRTEQRDSAMYRCASSLSTGNEKLFFGSGTQLSVL.

The V call is TRBV7-6, the J call TRBJ2-1, with a possible D match to TRBD2 (5 bases). Germline V lookup: CDR1 SGHVS, CDR2 FNYEAQ. There are 12 residues in the CDR3. V was pared by 1 base and J by 8 bases, with 6 bases between. The CDR3 region has the DNA TGTGCCAGCAGCTTAGGGCGGGATGAGCAGTTCTTC. It translates to CASSLGRDEQFF.

J is TRBJ2-1 and V is TRBV28; 8 bases map to TRBD2. Germline values: CDR1 MDHEN, CDR2 SYDVKM. J was trimmed by 8 bases and V by 4 bases; bases with no gene match: 13. The CDR3 is 16 amino acids. CDR3 sequence reads: CASSSSSGGYTDEQFF. For the CDR3, the DNA is TGTGCCAGCAGTTCCAGCAGCGGGGGTTATACGGATGAGCAGTTCTTC.

This clone occurred a few times. The CDR3 is CASSEGGGVWQPQHF. As DNA, the CDR3 is TGTGCCAGCAGTGAAGGGGGCGGAGTTTGGCAGCCCCAGCATTTT. V usage is TRBV6-1 and J usage is TRBJ1-5, with TRBD1 as a possible D gene (5 bases). This CDR3 contains 15 residues. Trimming took off 1 base at V and 7 bases at J, with 14 bases between the two ends. From germline, CDR1 is MNHNS and CDR2 SASEGT.

This chain uses TRBV5-1 with TRBJ1-6; D uncertain. V lost 3 bases and J 7 bases, leaving 17 bases between the germline ends. The CDR3 is 16 residues long. Looked up from germline, CDR1 is SGHRS and CDR2 is YFSETQ. This chain's CDR3 is CASSSRHDLPNSPLHF. The CDR3 DNA follows: TGCGCCAGCAGCTCAAGACACGATTTGCCAAATTCACCCCTCCACTTT.

This rearrangement joins TRBV29-1 to TRBJ2-7; 9 bases fit TRBD2. The CDR3 runs to 13 residues. Germline-derived CDR1 and CDR2 are SQVTM and ANQGSEA. The V and J ends lost 3 bases and 7 bases, in that order; junction bases with no gene match: 7. This chain's CDR3 is CSVDPGLAREQYF. In DNA form, the CDR3 reads TGCAGCGTTGATCCCGGACTAGCGAGGGAGCAGTACTTC.

The V and J genes are TRBV28 and TRBJ2-6, with D possibly TRBD1 on 5 matching bases. CDR1 is MDHEN, CDR2 SYDVKM, per germline. This CDR3 spans 14 amino acids. V lost 10 bases and J 0 bases, leaving 10 bases between the germline ends. The CDR3 sequence: CATSRVSGANVLTF. The CDR3 DNA sequence: TGTGCCACCAGCAGGGTCTCTGGGGCCAACGTCCTGACTTTC.

The chain joins TRBV27 to TRBJ1-3, with no clear D. Trimming stripped 2 bases from V and 0 bases from J, with 8 bases between. This CDR3 contains 15 residues. The germline V gene has CDR1 MNHEY and CDR2 SMNVEV (reference sequence). The CDR3 here is CASSLAGGSGNTIYF. The CDR3 DNA reads TGTGCCAGCAGTTTAGCAGGAGGCTCTGGAAACACCATATATTTT.

This rearrangement joins TRBV28 to TRBJ2-1; 12 bases map to TRBD2. Germline V gives CDR1 MDHEN, CDR2 SYDVKM. The CDR3 is 17 residues long. After removal of 4 bases from V and 5 bases from J, the junction contained 9 bases not matched to a gene. This CDR3 reads CASSSTTRLAGDNEQFF. The CDR3 DNA is TGTGCCAGCAGTTCCACAACCCGACTAGCGGGGGACAATGAGCAGTTCTTC.

The CDR3 reads CASSPGALNEKLFF. For the CDR3, the DNA is TGTGCCAGCAGCCCCGGGGCCCTTAATGAAAAACTGTTTTTT. The chain employs TRBV11-2 and TRBJ1-4; possibly TRBD1 for D (5 bases). This CDR3 is 14 amino acids long. The V gene's germline CDR1 is SGHAT and CDR2 FQNNGV. Trimming pared 5 bases from V and 4 bases from J, leaving 11 bases between.

This chain connects TRBV2 to TRBJ1-2; TRBD1 matches at 7 bases. The V and J ends lost 5 bases and 3 bases, in that order; junction bases with no gene match: 6. The CDR3 totals 14 residues. CDR1 and CDR2 from the germline V gene are SNHLY and FYNNEI. The CDR3 DNA reads as TGTGCCAGCAGTTTAGACAGGGTGGACTATGGCTACACCTTC. Translation gives CASSLDRVDYGYTF.

With respect to this clone: The same CDR3 arises from other DNA sequences in this sample as well. The rearrangement joins TRBV18 to TRBJ1-5; no firm D call. Trimming took off 5 bases at V and 5 bases at J, with 10 bases between the two ends. CDR1 is KGHSH, CDR2 LQKENI, per germline. The CDR3 has 13 amino acids. CDR3 loop: CASSEGGDQPQHF. In nucleotides, the CDR3 is TGTGCCAGCTCAGAGGGAGGCGATCAGCCCCAGCATTTT.

This clone was picked up one time. The V and J genes are TRBV6-5 and TRBJ2-7; 10 bases are a match to TRBD1. J lost 6 bases, V lost 7 bases, and 6 bases had no gene match. CDR1 MNHEY and CDR2 SVGAGI come from the germline V gene. CDR3 size: 13 residues. The CDR3 is CASIRDRGAEQYF. CDR3 nucleotides: TGTGCCAGCATTCGGGACAGGGGAGCCGAGCAGTACTTC.

The CDR3 DNA is TGCGCCAGCAGCCCTTATGGATCCTCCTACGAGCAGTACTTC. Amino acid sequence: CASSPYGSSYEQYF. The V call is TRBV10-1, the J call TRBJ2-7; D gene unclear. V lost 6 bases to trimming and J lost 0 bases, with 12 bases between them. CDR1 and CDR2 from the germline V gene are WNHNN and SYGVQD (reference sequence). The length of the CDR3 is 14 residues.

The chain employs TRBV3-1 (or the pseudogene TRBV3-2) and TRBJ1-5, with a possible D match to TRBD1 (6 bases). Germline V gene data show CDR1 as LGHDT and CDR2 as YNNKEL (reference sequence). The CDR3 loop spans 17 amino acids. Trimming stripped 0 bases from V and 6 bases from J, with 18 bases between. The CDR3 DNA reads TGTGCCAGCAGCCAAGACAGGGGTCAGGGACTTGGTCAGCCCCAGCATTTT. Translated, it gives CASSQDRGQGLGQPQHF.

The V call is TRBV3-1 (or the pseudogene TRBV3-2), the J call TRBJ1-6, with a weak D call TRBD1 (5 bases). The V gene lost 0 bases and the J gene lost 7 bases, with 10 bases spanning the gap. Germline values: CDR1 LGHDT, CDR2 YNNKEL (reference sequence). The CDR3 is 15 residues long. The DNA of the CDR3 is TGTGCCAGCAGCCAAGACAGGGTAGGCAATTCACCCCTCCACTTT. It is translated as CASSQDRVGNSPLHF.

This clone was seen a single time. The chain combines TRBV7-9 with TRBJ1-4; TRBD1 is a possible D gene (5 bases). The length of the CDR3 is 15 residues. CDR1 and CDR2 from the germline V gene are SEHNR and FQNEAQ (reference sequence). V dropped 5 bases and J dropped 0 bases, with 10 bases sitting between them. CDR3 region: CASSPTGATNEKLFF. The DNA for the CDR3 is TGTGCCAGCAGCCCAACGGGGGCAACTAATGAAAAACTGTTTTTT.

The rearrangement links TRBV6-4 to TRBJ2-3; D is ambiguous. V was trimmed by 6 bases and J by 5 bases, leaving 6 bases between them. The length of the CDR3 is 11 residues. Germline lookup yields CDR1 MRHNA and CDR2 SNTAGT. Written as DNA, the CDR3 is TGTGCCAGCAGGGTGGGAGATACGCAGTATTTT. This translates into CASRVGDTQYF.

The rearrangement joins TRBV6-2 or TRBV6-3 to TRBJ2-1; the match to TRBD2 covers 14 bases. CDR1 and CDR2 from the germline V gene are MNHEY and SVGEGT. The V segment lost 5 bases and the J segment 2 bases; nucleotides outside the gene matches: 2. The CDR3 contains 16 residues. The CDR3 nucleotides are TGTGCCAGCAGTAGGACTAGCGGGGGGACCTACAATGAGCAGTTCTTC. Translated, it gives CASSRTSGGTYNEQFF.